Shown below are 21 T cell receptor beta chains from a single sample sequenced in a study of T cell responses to AZD1222 COVID-19 vaccine. Produced via immunoSEQ multiplex PCR; TCRdb's table is partial and in-frame only. The table records more than 250,000 clones, over 85% of them present only once. The material sequenced was peripheral blood, taken on day 0 of AZD1222 vaccination. These receptors originate from an adult in good health.

V gene TRBV24-1 combines with J gene TRBJ2-7, with 8 bases aligning to TRBD1. Germline V gives CDR1 KGHDR, CDR2 SFDVKD. The J segment lost 6 bases and the V segment lost 3 bases, leaving 3 bases of the junction unmatched. The CDR3 runs to 13 residues. Here the CDR3 DNA reads TGTGCCACCAGTGATCTCAGGGGGCGCGAGCAGTACTTC. This sequence encodes CATSDLRGREQYF.

The J gene is TRBJ2-1, the V gene TRBV9; D gene uncertain. The V gene lost 2 bases and the J gene lost 2 bases, with 5 bases spanning the gap. The CDR3 is 13 amino acids. Looked up from germline, CDR1 is SGDLS and CDR2 is YYNGEE. DNA for the CDR3: TGTGCCAGCAGCGTGGGTGCCTACAATGAGCAGTTCTTC. Encoded protein: CASSVGAYNEQFF.

The chain links TRBV28 to TRBJ2-7; a weak D match, TRBD2 (6 bases). The CDR3 totals 14 residues. Trimming pared 4 bases from V and 3 bases from J, leaving 13 bases between. Per the germline V gene, CDR1 is MDHEN and CDR2 is SYDVKM. CDR3 sequence reads: CASSWASDFYEQYF. Here the CDR3 DNA reads TGTGCCAGCAGTTGGGCTAGCGATTTCTACGAGCAGTACTTC.

V is TRBV9 and J is TRBJ2-3, with 9 bases that match TRBD2. The CDR3 has 15 amino acids. With V trimmed by 4 bases and J by 6 bases, 9 bases remained unmatched. In germline, CDR1 is SGDLS, CDR2 YYNGEE. The CDR3 coding sequence is TGTGCCAGCAGCACCGCGGGGGGGCGGAGTGATACGCAGTATTTT. Amino acids: CASSTAGGRSDTQYF. Together with reference TRBV9 and TRBJ2-3, the CDR3 gives the full variable domain: DSGVTQTPKHLITATGQRVTLRCSPRSGDLSVYWYQQSLDQGLQFLIQYYNGEERAKGNILERFSAQQFPDLHSELNLSSLELGDSALYFCASSTAGGRSDTQYFGPGTRLTVL.

The chain carries TRBV28 and TRBJ1-2; TRBD1 aligns across 8 bases. Germline values: CDR1 MDHEN, CDR2 SYDVKM. This CDR3 is built from 15 residues. V shed 5 bases, J shed 2 bases, and the junction held 7 bases outside the gene matches. This CDR3 is CASSPGQGRNYGYTF. CDR3 nucleotides: TGTGCCAGCAGTCCAGGACAGGGCAGGAACTATGGCTACACCTTC.

The gene calls are TRBV11-2 and TRBJ1-1; weak D call: TRBD1 (6 bases). The V end lost 5 bases, the J end lost 3 bases, and 16 bases lay between the germline ends. From germline, CDR1 is SGHAT and CDR2 FQNNGV. There are 15 residues in the CDR3. In DNA, the CDR3 is TGTGCCAGCAGCCCTAAAAAAGGGGGAGACACTGAAGCTTTCTTT. It yields the protein CASSPKKGGDTEAFF. Filled out from reference TRBV11-2 and TRBJ1-1, the complete variable domain reads EAGVAQSPRYKIIEKRQSVAFWCNPISGHATLYWYQQILGQGPKLLIQFQNNGVVDDSQLPKDRFSAERLKGVDSTLKIQPAKLEDSAVYLCASSPKKGGDTEAFFGQGTRLTVV.

The chain combines TRBV3-1 (or the pseudogene TRBV3-2) with TRBJ2-2; TRBD2 is a possible D gene (6 bases). Per germline, CDR1 LGHDT and CDR2 YNNKEL (reference sequence). This CDR3 region has 14 residues. Trimming cost V 1 base and J 7 bases, with 10 bases left between them. The DNA of the CDR3 is TGTGCCAGCAGCCAAGTGTGGGGGGACGGGGAGCTGTTTTTT. Translated: CASSQVWGDGELFF.

The chain combines TRBV3-1 (or the pseudogene TRBV3-2) with TRBJ2-7; D call uncertain. This CDR3 contains 15 residues. V was shortened by 4 bases and J by 0 bases, with 13 bases between the two germline ends. Per germline, CDR1 LGHDT and CDR2 YNNKEL (reference sequence). CDR3 region: CASSPGLGASYEQYF. CDR3 coding DNA: TGTGCCAGCAGCCCTGGATTGGGTGCCTCCTACGAGCAGTACTTC.

This clone has more than one count but fewer than ten. This sequence joins TRBV18 and TRBJ1-1, with 9 bases fitting TRBD1. Germline V gene data show CDR1 as KGHSH and CDR2 as LQKENI. The length of the CDR3 is 15 residues. V shed 1 base and J 3 bases; nucleotides not matched to a gene: 3. CDR3 residues: CASSPLGTGYTEAFF. The CDR3 nucleotides are TGTGCCAGCTCACCACTCGGGACAGGGTACACTGAAGCTTTCTTT.

V gene TRBV28 combines with J gene TRBJ2-7, with TRBD1 identical over 7 bases. The CDR3 totals 12 residues. Germline lookup yields CDR1 MDHEN and CDR2 SYDVKM. V lost 6 bases, J lost 9 bases, and 8 bases stayed unmatched. The CDR3 is CASRLPSGGQYF. CDR3 DNA sequence: TGTGCCAGCAGACTTCCATCAGGGGGGCAGTACTTC. Full variable domain (rest looked up from reference TRBV28 and TRBJ2-7): DVKVTQSSRYLVKRTGEKVFLECVQDMDHENMFWYRQDPGLGLRLIYFSYDVKMKEKGDIPEGYSVSREKKERFSLILESASTNQTSMYLCASRLPSGGQYFGPGTRLTVT.

This sequence joins TRBV16 and TRBJ2-7; TRBD2 matches 10 bases. Germline V lookup: CDR1 KGHSY, CDR2 FQNENV. The CDR3 runs to 15 residues. V shed 4 bases, J shed 2 bases, and the junction held 5 bases outside the gene matches. CDR3 nucleotide sequence: TGTGCCAGCAGCCTGGCTAGCGGGGGCCCCTACGAGCAGTACTTC. Its protein is CASSLASGGPYEQYF. Supplemented by reference TRBV16 and TRBJ2-7, the full variable domain reads GEEVAQTPKHLVRGEGQKAKLYCAPIKGHSYVFWYQQVLKNEFKFLISFQNENVFDETGMPKERFSAKCLPNSPCSLEIQATKLEDSAVYFCASSLASGGPYEQYFGPGTRLTVT.

This clone was counted once. The chain has TRBV6-5 and TRBJ2-3; D unclear. V was cut by 6 bases and J by 5 bases, with 15 bases left in between. Germline values: CDR1 MNHEY, CDR2 SVGAGI. The length of the CDR3 is 14 residues. The CDR3 is CASSRIGPGDTQYF. The CDR3 region has the DNA TGTGCCAGCAGCAGAATCGGACCGGGAGATACGCAGTATTTT.

This rearrangement joins TRBV9 to TRBJ1-6; D not certain. The CDR3 is 14 residues long. V shed 10 bases and J shed 7 bases, with 18 bases lying between them. Germline CDR1 and CDR2: SGDLS and YYNGEE. The DNA of the CDR3 is TGTGCCGCCCCGGCCTGGGTAGGGAATTCACCCCTCCACTTT. Encoded protein: CAAPAWVGNSPLHF.

The gene calls are TRBV5-4 and TRBJ1-5; D remains unclear. The length of the CDR3 is 13 residues. Trimming shortened V by 4 bases and J by 6 bases, and 11 bases separated the two germline ends. Looked up from germline, CDR1 is SGHNT and CDR2 is YYREEE (reference sequence). The CDR3 is CASSTDPTQPQHF. CDR3 in DNA: TGTGCCAGCAGCACGGACCCCACTCAGCCCCAGCATTTT.

The chain uses TRBV6-2 or TRBV6-3 and TRBJ2-4, with 15 bases lining up with TRBD2. Germline values: CDR1 MNHEY, CDR2 SVGEGT. The CDR3 runs to 18 residues. The trim removed 2 bases at V and 0 bases at J, leaving 2 bases unmatched. The CDR3 sequence: CASSYGLAGGPAKNIQYF. The CDR3, as DNA: TGTGCCAGCAGTTACGGACTAGCGGGAGGGCCAGCCAAAAACATTCAGTACTTC.

As to this clone: This sample also contains other DNA sequences that code for the same CDR3. The gene calls are TRBV12-3 or TRBV12-4 and TRBJ2-7; TRBD2 agrees at 7 bases. V was pared by 3 bases and J by 2 bases, with 1 base of the junction left unmatched. CDR3 length equals 13 residues. The CDR3 nucleotides read TGTGCCAGCAGTTTGGGGGGGACCTACGAGCAGTACTTC. It is translated as CASSLGGTYEQYF.

V usage is TRBV9 and J usage is TRBJ2-1; 9 bases fit TRBD2. Germline lookup yields CDR1 SGDLS and CDR2 YYNGEE. This CDR3 region has 16 residues. With 4 bases clipped from V and 3 bases from J, the junction kept 8 bases outside the gene matches. The CDR3 loop reads CASSLAVTSGYNEQFF. The CDR3 DNA reads TGTGCCAGCAGCCTAGCCGTGACTAGCGGCTACAATGAGCAGTTCTTC. The full variable domain, in which reference TRBV9 and TRBJ2-1 provide the parts outside the CDR3, is DSGVTQTPKHLITATGQRVTLRCSPRSGDLSVYWYQQSLDQGLQFLIQYYNGEERAKGNILERFSAQQFPDLHSELNLSSLELGDSALYFCASSLAVTSGYNEQFFGPGTRLTVL.

This chain links TRBV12-3 or TRBV12-4 with TRBJ1-2, with D uncertain. This CDR3 has 12 residues. Trimming pared 5 bases from V and 7 bases from J, leaving 11 bases between. The DNA of the CDR3 is TGTGCCAGCAGTCCTGGACGGGCTGGCTACACCTTC. It yields the protein CASSPGRAGYTF.

The V call is TRBV18, the J call TRBJ2-2; 8 nucleotides agree with TRBD1. V dropped 3 bases and J dropped 1; count of bases not matched to a gene: 7. Looked up from germline, CDR1 is KGHSH and CDR2 is LQKENI. This CDR3 is built from 17 residues. The chain's CDR3 is CASSPTTGTGNTGELFF. As DNA, the CDR3 is TGTGCCAGCTCACCGACGACCGGGACAGGGAACACCGGGGAGCTGTTTTTT. Looking up the rest from reference TRBV18 and TRBJ2-2 gives the full variable domain: NAGVMQNPRHLVRRRGQEARLRCSPMKGHSHVYWYRQLPEEGLKFMVYLQKENIIDESGMPKERFSAEFPKEGPSILRIQQVVRGDSAAYFCASSPTTGTGNTGELFFGEGSRLTVL.

V usage is TRBV15 and J usage is TRBJ2-4, with 8 bases matching TRBD2. This CDR3 comprises 17 residues. Germline trimming cut 0 bases from V and 1 base from J; bases unmatched to any gene: 5. Germline V gene lookup returns CDR1 LNHNV and CDR2 YYDKDF (reference sequence). The DNA for the CDR3 is TGTGCCACCAGCAGAGATTGGGCTAGCGGGGCCAAAAACATTCAGTACTTC. Translating it yields CATSRDWASGAKNIQYF.

V gene TRBV18 combines with J gene TRBJ2-7; maybe TRBD2 (6 bases). Germline CDR1 reads KGHSH; CDR2 reads LQKENI. Trimming took 6 bases from V and 3 from J, leaving 18 bases between them. The CDR3 runs to 15 residues. The CDR3: CASSRAGLAVYEQYF. Written as DNA, the CDR3 is TGTGCCAGCTCCCGTGCGGGACTGGCGGTCTACGAGCAGTACTTC.